The 8 T cell receptor beta chains given below trace back to one sample, sequenced in a study of blood T cell repertoires in COVID-19. TCRdb's copy holds only in-frame clones and misses some; the assay was immunoSEQ multiplex PCR. This sample has approximately 270,000 clones, with more than 80% found just once. Material: PBMCs or T cells enriched from blood (not recorded which). The receptors here all came from a woman aged 25 to 39 with acute COVID-19.

This sequence joins TRBV12-3 or TRBV12-4 and TRBJ2-7; D is possibly TRBD1 (6 bases). V was trimmed by 0 bases and J by 12 bases, leaving 12 bases between them. The CDR3 extends over 12 amino acids. The CDR3 nucleotides read TGTGCCAGCAGTTTAGCCGCACGGGACATGTACTTC. It translates to CASSLAARDMYF.

The V call is TRBV9, the J call TRBJ2-7; TRBD2 is a possible D gene (7 bases). Per germline, CDR1 SGDLS and CDR2 YYNGEE. V dropped 4 bases and J dropped 0 bases, with 20 bases sitting between them. The CDR3 extends over 17 amino acids. The CDR3 DNA is TGTGCCAGCAGCCCACAAGGGGGGGTGACTAGCTCCTACGAGCAGTACTTC. It is translated as CASSPQGGVTSSYEQYF.

The CDR3 coding sequence is TGCGCCAGCAAGGGACAGCTAACCGGGGAGCTGTTTTTT. Translating gives CASKGQLTGELFF. The chain joins TRBV10-1 to TRBJ2-2; 7 bases fit TRBD1. Germline CDR1 WNHNN, CDR2 SYGVQD (reference sequence). With 7 bases clipped from V and 5 bases from J, the junction kept 4 bases outside the gene matches. The CDR3 extends over 13 amino acids.

The chain combines TRBV28 with TRBJ2-3; the D gene is possibly TRBD1 (7 bases). V was cut by 5 bases and J by 6 bases, with 21 bases left in between. Germline V gives CDR1 MDHEN, CDR2 SYDVKM. The CDR3 spans 16 residues. The CDR3 sequence is CASSLTPGGGSDTQYF. The CDR3 DNA follows: TGTGCCAGCAGTCTCACTCCCGGAGGGGGCTCGGATACGCAGTATTTT.

The chain couples TRBV12-3 or TRBV12-4 to TRBJ2-7; a possible D gene is TRBD2 (6 bases). The CDR3 loop spans 12 amino acids. With 5 bases removed from V and 6 bases from J, the gap between germline ends came to 11 bases. For the CDR3, the DNA is TGTGCCAGCAGTCCCGGACTACCCGAGCAGTACTTC. It is translated as CASSPGLPEQYF.

This clone showed up just once. This chain connects TRBV29-1 to TRBJ1-3; D not resolved. Per the germline V gene, CDR1 is SQVTM and CDR2 is ANQGSEA. This CDR3 has 12 residues. V was shortened by 7 bases and J by 2 bases, with 9 bases between the two germline ends. The CDR3 is CSGQTTGNTIYF. Here the CDR3 DNA reads TGCAGCGGGCAGACAACTGGAAACACCATATATTTT.

The chain uses TRBV5-1 and TRBJ1-2, with TRBD1 identical over 7 bases. Per germline, CDR1 SGHRS and CDR2 YFSETQ. The V gene end was trimmed by 7 bases and the J gene end by 7 bases; junction bases not matched to a gene: 7. The CDR3 extends over 12 amino acids. CDR3 in DNA: TGCGCCAGCTCAAGACAGGGCGGTGGCTACACCTTC. As protein: CASSRQGGGYTF.

The J gene is TRBJ2-3, the V gene TRBV25-1; possibly TRBD1 for D (6 bases). The CDR3 extends over 18 amino acids. The V gene lost 4 bases and the J gene lost 2 bases, with 22 bases spanning the gap. The V gene's germline CDR1 is MGHDK and CDR2 SYGVNS. The CDR3 is CASSGPGQLRVPTDTQYF. The CDR3 DNA is TGTGCCAGCAGTGGACCCGGACAGTTACGGGTTCCCACAGATACGCAGTATTTT.